These 9 T cell receptor beta chains were sequenced from one sample in a study of shared clonotypes between healthy human individuals. Clones were read by immunoSEQ multiplex PCR, and TCRdb kept only the in-frame ones, dropping some. The repertoire holds approximately 1.9 million clones, with just under 95% as singletons. The naive CD8 fraction comprised CD45RO-negative cells positively selected for CCR7 and excluded terminally differentiated effector memory CD45RA+ cells. The sample was naive CD8+ T cells from PBMCs. The receptors come from a man between 18 and 29 years old in good health. Some clones in this sample may be carry-over from other donors' samples.

The gene calls are TRBV6-5 and TRBJ1-4, with D perhaps matching TRBD1 (6 bases). Trimming pared 7 bases from V and 5 bases from J, leaving 17 bases between. Germline V CDR1 and CDR2: MNHEY, SVGAGI. The CDR3 runs 15 residues. CDR3 coding DNA: TGTGCCAGCACATGGGGGACAAGTGGGAATGAAAAACTGTTTTTT. Translating gives CASTWGTSGNEKLFF.

This chain uses TRBV10-3 with TRBJ2-7, with 11 bases matching TRBD1. The germline gives CDR1 ENHRY, CDR2 SYGVKD. Germline trimming cut 6 bases from V and 2 bases from J; bases unmatched to any gene: 9. The CDR3 is 16 amino acids. CDR3: CAISLPPGQGAYEQYF. In nucleotides, the CDR3 is TGTGCCATCAGCCTACCCCCGGGACAGGGGGCCTACGAGCAGTACTTC.

This chain uses TRBV4-1 with TRBJ1-2, with TRBD1 identical over 7 bases. The CDR3 has 16 residues. V shed 0 bases and J 2 bases; nucleotides not matched to a gene: 6. The germline V gene has CDR1 MGHRA and CDR2 YSYEKL. The CDR3: CASSQDPGQTNYGYTF. CDR3 DNA sequence: TGCGCCAGCAGCCAAGATCCGGGACAGACAAACTATGGCTACACCTTC.

This clone was seen a few times. The genes are TRBV5-4 and TRBJ2-2, with 9 nucleotides matching TRBD1. Germline CDR1 SGHNT, CDR2 YYREEE (reference sequence). V shed 4 bases and J 6 bases; nucleotides not matched to a gene: 4. CDR3 length equals 14 residues. DNA of the CDR3: TGTGCCAGCAGCAGACAGGGGGTACCCGGGGAGCTGTTTTTT. Translated, it gives CASSRQGVPGELFF.

The sample holds many counts of this clone. The V gene is TRBV6-6, the J gene TRBJ1-2, with 9 bases lining up with TRBD1. CDR3 length: 14 amino acids. V lost 6 bases and J lost 7; bases outside the gene matches: 9. Germline CDR1 is MNHNY and CDR2 is SVGAGI (reference sequence). CDR3 region: CASSLGQGNSGYTF. CDR3 nucleotide sequence: TGTGCCAGCAGCCTTGGACAGGGGAATTCTGGCTACACCTTC.

The gene calls are TRBV4-1 and TRBJ2-3; TRBD1 is a possible D gene (6 bases). Germline values: CDR1 MGHRA, CDR2 YSYEKL. There are 12 residues in the CDR3. The CDR3 reads CASEGVSDTQYF. In DNA form, the CDR3 reads TGCGCATCCGAGGGGGTTTCAGATACGCAGTATTTT.

V usage is TRBV19 and J usage is TRBJ1-5; 8 bases map to TRBD1. Germline values: CDR1 LNHDA, CDR2 SQIVND (reference sequence). The J segment lost 7 bases and the V segment lost 2 bases, leaving 4 bases of the junction unmatched. This CDR3 contains 14 residues. CDR3: CASSITQGVQPQHF. In DNA form, the CDR3 reads TGTGCCAGTAGTATAACACAGGGGGTCCAGCCCCAGCATTTT.

The chain joins TRBV30 to TRBJ2-1; D is perhaps TRBD1 or TRBD2 (6 bases each). In germline, CDR1 is GTSNPN, CDR2 SVGIG (reference sequence). V dropped 5 bases and J dropped 8 bases, with 19 bases sitting between them. The length of the CDR3 is 14 residues. The CDR3 nucleotides read TGTGCCTGGGGCCCCAGATCTAGGGGGGATGAGCAGTTCTTC. Protein: CAWGPRSRGDEQFF.

V gene TRBV5-5 combines with J gene TRBJ2-2; D uncertain. Trimming left V 2 bases short and J 5 bases short, with 7 bases between. The germline gives CDR1 SGHKS, CDR2 YYEKEE (reference sequence). CDR3 size: 13 residues. This CDR3 reads CASSLTGTGELFF. The CDR3 DNA is TGTGCCAGCAGCTTAACTGGGACCGGGGAGCTGTTTTTT. The complete variable domain, with remaining parts taken from reference TRBV5-5 and TRBJ2-2, reads DAGVTQSPTHLIKTRGQQVTLRCSPISGHKSVSWYQQVLGQGPQFIFQYYEKEERGRGNFPDRFSARQFPNYSSELNVNALLLGDSALYLCASSLTGTGELFFGEGSRLTVL.